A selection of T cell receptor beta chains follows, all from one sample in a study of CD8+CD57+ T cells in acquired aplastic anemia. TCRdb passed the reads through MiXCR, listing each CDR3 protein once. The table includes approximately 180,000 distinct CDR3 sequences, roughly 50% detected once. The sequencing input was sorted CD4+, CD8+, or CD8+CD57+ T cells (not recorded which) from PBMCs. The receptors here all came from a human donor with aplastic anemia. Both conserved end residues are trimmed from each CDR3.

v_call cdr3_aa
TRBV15 ATSSRQLNEKLF
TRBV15 ATSSSSGVGYT
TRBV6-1 ASRPAGQGAQY
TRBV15 ATSSSGWDNNEQF
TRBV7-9 ASSLENYNEQF
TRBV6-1 ASRGVGYEQY
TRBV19 ASRASSGNNYGYT
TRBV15 ATSSLPGGFREKLF
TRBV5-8 ASSLRAGRRETQY
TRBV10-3 ASSYSRLDRVYEQY
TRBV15 AIWGPSTDTQY
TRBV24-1 ATSDPGQGQF
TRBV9 ASSVAFSDFGHSFQETQY
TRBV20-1 SARTGIANYGYT
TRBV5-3 ASSREVAGELF
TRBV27 ASSFQGSYSPLH
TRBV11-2 ASSFRFAGRTDTQY